The 23 T cell receptor beta chains below were found in one sample sequenced in a study of blood T cell repertoires in COVID-19. Assay: immunoSEQ multiplex PCR; the TCRdb copy retains only in-frame clones and omits some. The sample holds 35,000 to 40,000 clones; roughly 78% are singletons and the top ten take more than 35%. Sequencing was done on a sample of peripheral blood. The origin of the receptors is an elderly man with active or convalescent COVID-19.

The chain has TRBV2 and TRBJ2-1, with 10 bases matching TRBD2. Germline values: CDR1 SNHLY, CDR2 FYNNEI. V gave up 6 bases and J gave up 1 base; unmatched junction bases: 6. The CDR3 is 16 residues long. The CDR3 protein is CASRAPGLASYNEQFF. In DNA, the CDR3 is TGTGCCAGCAGAGCCCCGGGACTAGCGTCCTACAATGAGCAGTTCTTC.

V gene TRBV5-1 combines with J gene TRBJ2-5; 7 positions match TRBD1. Germline-derived CDR1 and CDR2 are SGHRS and YFSETQ. V lost 4 bases and J lost 2; bases outside the gene matches: 2. The CDR3 loop spans 13 amino acids. CDR3 in amino acids: CASSRQGQETQYF. For the CDR3, the DNA is TGCGCCAGCAGCCGACAGGGACAAGAGACCCAGTACTTC.

The chain links TRBV4-2 to TRBJ2-1; 9 bases fit TRBD2. CDR1 is LGHNA, CDR2 YNFKEQ, per germline. This CDR3 is 16 amino acids long. The V gene end was trimmed by 5 bases and the J gene end by 5 bases; junction bases not matched to a gene: 10. CDR3 amino acids: CASSTLGGGGDNEQFF. The CDR3 DNA reads TGTGCCAGCAGCACCCTCGGTGGCGGGGGGGACAATGAGCAGTTCTTC.

The chain recombines TRBV7-2 with TRBJ2-3, with 8 bases fitting TRBD2. Germline values: CDR1 SGHTA, CDR2 FQGNSA. The CDR3 sequence is 17 residues long. Unmatched junction bases numbered 7, after V lost 1 base and J lost 1 base. The CDR3 nucleotides read TGTGCCAGCAGCTTAGGTCGGGGGGGCCTAGGCACAGATACGCAGTATTTT. It is translated as CASSLGRGGLGTDTQYF.

The V call is TRBV25-1, the J call TRBJ2-1; 8 bases are shared with TRBD1. Germline V gene data show CDR1 as MGHDK and CDR2 as SYGVNS. This CDR3 is built from 16 residues. V dropped 3 bases and J dropped 1; count of bases not matched to a gene: 5. In nucleotides, the CDR3 is TGTGCCAGCAGTGACCGAACAGGGGGGTCCTACAATGAGCAGTTCTTC. This codes for CASSDRTGGSYNEQFF.

The chain carries TRBV9 and TRBJ2-1; 11 bases line up with TRBD1. Looked up from germline, CDR1 is SGDLS and CDR2 is YYNGEE. CDR3 length: 14 amino acids. Germline trimming cut 3 bases from V and 9 bases from J; bases unmatched to any gene: 5. The CDR3 DNA is TGTGCCAGCAGCGCAGGACAGGGGGCAGGTGAGCAGTTCTTC. Encoded protein: CASSAGQGAGEQFF.

The chain links TRBV6-5 to TRBJ2-7; perhaps TRBD2 as D (7 bases). V shed 6 bases and J shed 4 bases, with 19 bases lying between them. The CDR3 runs to 15 residues. Germline V lookup: CDR1 MNHEY, CDR2 SVGAGI. This CDR3 reads CASSIRGAGAYEQYF. The CDR3 region has the DNA TGTGCCAGCAGCATCCGGGGGGCAGGTGCTTACGAGCAGTACTTC.

This clone was recorded once. The same CDR3 can be traced to other DNA sequences in this sample. The chain couples TRBV7-9 to TRBJ1-1; D call uncertain. The CDR3 totals 12 residues. CDR1 SEHNR and CDR2 FQNEAQ come from the germline V gene (reference sequence). With 2 bases removed from V and 3 bases from J, the gap between germline ends came to 4 bases. The CDR3 DNA follows: TGTGCCAGCAGCTTATCTGACACTGAAGCTTTCTTT. As protein: CASSLSDTEAFF.

A remark on this clone: The same CDR3 can be traced to other DNA sequences in this sample. The gene calls are TRBV6-5 and TRBJ2-7; TRBD1 matches at 10 bases. There are 14 residues in the CDR3. With 6 bases clipped from V and 2 bases from J, the junction kept 4 bases outside the gene matches. CDR1 MNHEY and CDR2 SVGAGI come from the germline V gene. In nucleotides, the CDR3 is TGTGCCAGCAGGCCTGGACAGGGGGCCTACGAGCAGTACTTC. Translated, it gives CASRPGQGAYEQYF.

This chain joins TRBV28 and TRBJ2-7; D is possibly TRBD1 (6 bases). The CDR3 contains 13 residues. Germline values: CDR1 MDHEN, CDR2 SYDVKM. V lost 2 bases and J 5 bases, leaving 10 bases between the germline ends. The DNA for the CDR3 is TGTGCCAGCAGTTTAGGACAGCGTAACGAGCAGTACTTC. It translates to CASSLGQRNEQYF. The complete variable domain, with remaining parts taken from reference TRBV28 and TRBJ2-7, reads DVKVTQSSRYLVKRTGEKVFLECVQDMDHENMFWYRQDPGLGLRLIYFSYDVKMKEKGDIPEGYSVSREKKERFSLILESASTNQTSMYLCASSLGQRNEQYFGPGTRLTVT.

The rearrangement links TRBV27 to TRBJ1-6; 7 nucleotides align to TRBD1. CDR1 is MNHEY, CDR2 SMNVEV, per germline (reference sequence). V was pared by 0 bases and J by 12 bases, with 8 bases of the junction left unmatched. CDR3 length: 15 amino acids. CDR3 coding DNA: TGTGCCAGCAGTTTATCGTCCGACAGGGCAGGACCCCTCCACTTT. Residues: CASSLSSDRAGPLHF.

The chain carries TRBV5-5 and TRBJ2-7; D is unclear. Germline CDR1 and CDR2: SGHKS and YYEKEE (reference sequence). The length of the CDR3 is 15 residues. V shed 6 bases and J shed 0 bases, with 16 bases lying between them. CDR3 DNA: TGTGCCAGCACCCGTCAGGCAGAAAGCTCCTACGAGCAGTACTTC. The encoded protein is CASTRQAESSYEQYF.

CDR3 loop: CASSSGQGNNSPLHF. Here the CDR3 DNA reads TGCGCCAGCAGCTCGGGACAGGGGAACAATTCACCCCTCCACTTT. This sequence joins TRBV5-1 and TRBJ1-6; TRBD1 agrees at 10 bases. The CDR3 length is 15 residues. Per germline, CDR1 SGHRS and CDR2 YFSETQ. Losses at the gene ends were 3 bases for V and 7 bases for J; bases not matched to a gene: 4.

The rearrangement uses TRBV9 and TRBJ2-3, with D possibly TRBD2 on 6 matching bases. Trimming stripped 4 bases from V and 2 bases from J, with 20 bases between. Germline V gene sequence: CDR1 SGDLS, CDR2 YYNGEE. This CDR3 has 17 residues. The CDR3 coding sequence is TGTGCCAGCAGCTTCCGGGGTAGCGGAGTCATCACAGATACGCAGTATTTT. Amino acid sequence: CASSFRGSGVITDTQYF.

The genes are TRBV6-2 or TRBV6-3 and TRBJ2-3, with 10 bases identical to TRBD2. The CDR3 consists of 16 residues. V gave up 6 bases and J gave up 6 bases; unmatched junction bases: 12. CDR1 MNHEY and CDR2 SVGEGT come from the germline V gene. The chain's CDR3 is CASSLDPSGSWDTQYF. DNA for the CDR3: TGTGCCAGCAGCCTAGATCCTAGCGGGAGTTGGGATACGCAGTATTTT.

This sequence joins TRBV5-4 and TRBJ1-6; weak D call: TRBD1 (6 bases). Germline loops: CDR1 SGHNT, CDR2 YYREEE (reference sequence). The CDR3 sequence is 16 residues long. The V gene lost 0 bases and the J gene lost 4 bases, with 11 bases spanning the gap. Here the CDR3 DNA reads TGTGCCAGCAGCTTGGCCTCCGGGACATATAATTCACCCCTCCACTTT. It is translated as CASSLASGTYNSPLHF. The whole variable domain, remainder taken from reference TRBV5-4 and TRBJ1-6, is ETGVTQSPTHLIKTRGQQVTLRCSSQSGHNTVSWYQQALGQGPQFIFQYYREEENGRGNFPPRFSGLQFPNYSSELNVNALELDDSALYLCASSLASGTYNSPLHFGNGTRLTVT.

The chain is built from TRBV15 and TRBJ2-7; no clear D. The CDR3 is 14 residues long. Germline V gene lookup returns CDR1 LNHNV and CDR2 YYDKDF (reference sequence). Trimming removed 0 bases from V and 2 bases from J, with 8 bases in between. The chain's CDR3 is CATSRDFGAYEQYF. Written as DNA, the CDR3 is TGTGCCACCAGCAGAGATTTCGGAGCCTACGAGCAGTACTTC.

The V call is TRBV5-5, the J call TRBJ2-1, with 7 bases that match TRBD1. The CDR3 spans 17 residues. CDR1 is SGHKS, CDR2 YYEKEE, per germline (reference sequence). J was trimmed by 0 bases and V by 0 bases; bases with no gene match: 6. The CDR3 loop reads CASSLALGQASYNEQFF. The CDR3 DNA reads TGTGCCAGCAGCTTGGCCCTCGGACAGGCCTCCTACAATGAGCAGTTCTTC.

The rearrangement links TRBV11-2 to TRBJ1-3; D is uncertain. Trimming cost V 5 bases and J 0 bases, with 8 bases left between them. This CDR3 is 14 amino acids long. Germline CDR1 reads SGHAT; CDR2 reads FQNNGV. The chain's CDR3 is CASSLPPSGNTIYF. The CDR3 bases are TGTGCCAGCAGCCTACCCCCCTCTGGAAACACCATATATTTT.

This chain connects TRBV4-2 to TRBJ2-3; D unresolved. The CDR3 runs 14 residues. Germline V gene data show CDR1 as LGHNA and CDR2 as YNFKEQ. V dropped 1 base and J dropped 6 bases, with 11 bases sitting between them. The CDR3 DNA sequence: TGTGCCAGCAGCCAAGGACCGGGTTGGGATACGCAGTATTTT. Translating gives CASSQGPGWDTQYF.

The genes are TRBV28 and TRBJ1-2, with a weak D call TRBD1 (6 bases). The CDR3 runs 14 residues. The germline V gene encodes CDR1 MDHEN and CDR2 SYDVKM. V shed 7 bases and J shed 6 bases, with 18 bases lying between them. CDR3 nucleotides: TGTGCCAGCAATCGTGGCGGGAGGGGGAATGGCTACACCTTC. Protein: CASNRGGRGNGYTF.

This clone has only one observation. The chain links TRBV7-5 to TRBJ2-7; the DNA was not compared with TRBD1, the D call given in the table. TRBV7-5 is annotated as a pseudogene. This CDR3 comprises 19 residues. Written as DNA, the CDR3 is TGTGCCAGAAGCTTAGCGATAAAAATAAGGGGGAGCAGACCCTACGAGCAGTACTTC. Translating it yields CARSLAIKIRGSRPYEQYF.

The rearrangement joins TRBV30 to TRBJ2-6; the match to TRBD1 covers 7 bases. The CDR3 length is 16 residues. The V and J ends lost 5 bases and 2 bases, in that order; junction bases with no gene match: 9. Germline loops: CDR1 GTSNPN, CDR2 SVGIG (reference sequence). Here the CDR3 DNA reads TGTGCCTGGCTCAAGGGGGCTGGGACTGGGGCCAACGTCCTGACTTTC. It encodes CAWLKGAGTGANVLTF.